Sequencing of this T cell receptor (beta chain) was carried out in a study of T cells in Graves' hyperthyroidism and ophthalmopathy. The CDR3 loop spans 15 amino acids. Unmatched junction bases numbered 9, after V lost 5 bases and J lost 5 bases. Amplified TCR beta CDR3 regions came from RNA transcripts. The primer set for the first-round RT-PCR of the TCR CDR3 was HTBI. TCRdb re-called the multiplex PCR reads through MiXCR, storing one row per CDR3 protein. The repertoire has 700,000 or so distinct CDR3 sequences, roughly 15% of them found once; the top ten carry approximately 8.4%. Material: blood. This sequence originates from a young man with Graves' hyperthyroidism. This chain links TRBV12-3 or TRBV12-4 with TRBJ2-3, with 8 bases aligning to TRBD2. In DNA form, the CDR3 reads TGTGCCAGCAGTCTCCCAGACGGGGGGGTAGATACGCAGTATTTT. Protein: CASSLPDGGVDTQYF.